In its sample, the clone carrying this T cell receptor (beta chain) was seen many times. The data were obtained in a study of Graves' ophthalmopathy and Graves' hyperthyroidism. Study context: Researchers obtained peripheral blood at initial diagnosis, before any treatment had begun.

RNA transcripts were the source from which TCR beta CDR3 regions were amplified. HTBI primers were used in a first-round RT-PCR, which preceded a second-round multiplex PCR. A single record per CDR3 protein comes from TCRdb applying MiXCR to the multiplex PCR reads. There are around 400,000 distinct CDR3 sequences in the sample; around 16% occur only once, and roughly 1.5% lies in the top ten. This CDR3 contains 15 residues. CDR1 and CDR2 (germline): SNHLY, FYNNEI. V was clipped by 7 bases and J by 0 bases; unmatched bases: 4. The chain has TRBV2 and TRBJ2-4, with 9 bases lining up with TRBD2. The sequence was collected from a woman aged 18-29 years with Graves' ophthalmopathy. Material for sequencing was peripheral blood. DNA of the CDR3: TGTGCCAGCACGGCTAGCGGGATAGCCAAAAACATTCAGTACTTC. It specifies CASTASGIAKNIQYF.